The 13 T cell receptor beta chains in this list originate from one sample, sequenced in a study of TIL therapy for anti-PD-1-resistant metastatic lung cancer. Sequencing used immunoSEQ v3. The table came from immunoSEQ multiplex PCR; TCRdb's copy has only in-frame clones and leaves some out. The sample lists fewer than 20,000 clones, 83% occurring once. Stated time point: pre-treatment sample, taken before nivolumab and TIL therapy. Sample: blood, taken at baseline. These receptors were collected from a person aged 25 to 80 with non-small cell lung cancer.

CDR3 sequence reads: CASSLTGTGNYEQYF. CDR3 coding DNA: TGTGCCAGCAGCTTAACCGGGACAGGGAACTACGAGCAGTACTTC. V is TRBV7-2 and J is TRBJ2-5; 9 bases map to TRBD1. Near its end, the DNA agrees better with TRBJ2-7, so the J call may be wrong. CDR3 length: 15 residues. Germline CDR1 reads SGHTA; CDR2 reads FQGNSA.

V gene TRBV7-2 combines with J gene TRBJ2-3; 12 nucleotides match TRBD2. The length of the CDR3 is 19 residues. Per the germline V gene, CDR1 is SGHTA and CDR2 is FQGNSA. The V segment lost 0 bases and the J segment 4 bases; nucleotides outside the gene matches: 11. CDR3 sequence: CASSLASPLAGGRADTQYF. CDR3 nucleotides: TGTGCCAGCAGCTTAGCGTCTCCCCTAGCGGGGGGGAGGGCAGATACGCAGTATTTT. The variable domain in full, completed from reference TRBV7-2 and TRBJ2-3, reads GAGVSQSPSNKVTEKGKDVELRCDPISGHTALYWYRQSLGQGLEFLIYFQGNSAPDKSGLPSDRFSAERTGGSVSTLTIQRTQQEDSAVYLCASSLASPLAGGRADTQYFGPGTRLTVL.

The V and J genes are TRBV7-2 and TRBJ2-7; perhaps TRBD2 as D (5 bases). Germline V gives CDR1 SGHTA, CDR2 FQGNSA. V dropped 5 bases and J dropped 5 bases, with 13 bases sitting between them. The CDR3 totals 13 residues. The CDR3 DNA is TGTGCCAGCAGCCCGGACTTGATGAACGAGCAGTACTTC. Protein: CASSPDLMNEQYF.

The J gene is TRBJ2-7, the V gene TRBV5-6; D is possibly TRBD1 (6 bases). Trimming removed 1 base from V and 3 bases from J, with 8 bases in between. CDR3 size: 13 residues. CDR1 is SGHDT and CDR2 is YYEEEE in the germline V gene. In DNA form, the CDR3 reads TGTGCCAGCAGCTTGACAGGGAACTACGAGCAGTACTTC. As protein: CASSLTGNYEQYF.

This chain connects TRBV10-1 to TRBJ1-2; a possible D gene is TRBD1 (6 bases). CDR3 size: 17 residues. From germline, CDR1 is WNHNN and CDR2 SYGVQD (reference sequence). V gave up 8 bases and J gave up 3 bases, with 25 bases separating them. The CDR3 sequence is CASQGGRRAGEDYGYTF. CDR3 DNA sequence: TGCGCCAGCCAAGGGGGACGTAGAGCAGGGGAGGACTATGGCTACACCTTC.

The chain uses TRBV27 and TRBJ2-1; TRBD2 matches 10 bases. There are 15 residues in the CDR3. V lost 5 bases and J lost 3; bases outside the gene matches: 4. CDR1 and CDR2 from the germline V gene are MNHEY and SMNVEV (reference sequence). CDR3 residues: CASSRAGGLYNEQFF. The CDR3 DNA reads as TGTGCCAGCAGTAGAGCGGGAGGGCTCTACAATGAGCAGTTCTTC.

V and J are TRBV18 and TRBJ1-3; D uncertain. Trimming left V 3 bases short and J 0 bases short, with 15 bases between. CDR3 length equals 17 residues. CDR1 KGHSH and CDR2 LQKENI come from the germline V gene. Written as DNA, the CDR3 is TGTGCCAGCTCACCCAACCCCGGACTGAGCTCTGGAAACACCATATATTTT. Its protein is CASSPNPGLSSGNTIYF.

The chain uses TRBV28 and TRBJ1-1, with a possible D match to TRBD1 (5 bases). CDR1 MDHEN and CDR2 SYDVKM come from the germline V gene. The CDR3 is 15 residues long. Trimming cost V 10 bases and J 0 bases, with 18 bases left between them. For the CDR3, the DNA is TGTGCCACCAAGGGGAGCCTTGGCCTGAACACTGAAGCTTTCTTT. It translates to CATKGSLGLNTEAFF.

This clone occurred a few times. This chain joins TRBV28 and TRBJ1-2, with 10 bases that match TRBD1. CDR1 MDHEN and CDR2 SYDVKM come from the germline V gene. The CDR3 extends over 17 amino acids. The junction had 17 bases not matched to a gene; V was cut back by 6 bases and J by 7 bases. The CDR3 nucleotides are TGTGCCAGCAGCATTCTCTCCGGGACAGGGGAAAGAAGTGGCTACACCTTC. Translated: CASSILSGTGERSGYTF.

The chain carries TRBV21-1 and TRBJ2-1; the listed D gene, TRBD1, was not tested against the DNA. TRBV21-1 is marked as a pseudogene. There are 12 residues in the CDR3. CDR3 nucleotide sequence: TGTGCCAGCAGAAAAGACAGCAATGAGCAGTTCTTC. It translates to CASRKDSNEQFF.

In nucleotides, the CDR3 is TGTGCCTGGATGGACGCAGGAGACGAAAAACTGTTTTTT. It is translated as CAWMDAGDEKLFF. The rearrangement links TRBV30 to TRBJ1-4, with D unclear. Between the trimmed V and J ends, which lost 4 bases and 8 bases, there was a span of 14 bases. The CDR3 extends over 13 amino acids. The germline CDR1 and CDR2 sequences are GTSNPN and SVGIG (reference sequence).

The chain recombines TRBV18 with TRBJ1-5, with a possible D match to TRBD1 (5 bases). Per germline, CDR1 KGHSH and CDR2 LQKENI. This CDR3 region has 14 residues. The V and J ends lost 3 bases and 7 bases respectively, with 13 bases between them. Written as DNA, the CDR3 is TGTGCCAGCTCACCGGAAGCGGGGGGGCAGCCCCAGCATTTT. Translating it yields CASSPEAGGQPQHF.

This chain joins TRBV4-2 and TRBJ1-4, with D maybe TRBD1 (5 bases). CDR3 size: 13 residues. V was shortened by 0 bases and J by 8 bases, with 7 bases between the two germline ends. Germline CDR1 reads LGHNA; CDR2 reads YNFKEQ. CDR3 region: CASSQEWDEKLFF. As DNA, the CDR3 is TGTGCCAGCAGCCAAGAATGGGACGAAAAACTGTTTTTT.